This T cell receptor (beta chain) originates from a study of T cells in Graves' hyperthyroidism and ophthalmopathy. In this sample, this clonotype turned up many times. Its antigen is not known. TCR beta CDR3 sequences were amplified from RNA transcripts. TCR CDR3 regions were first amplified by RT-PCR with HTBI primers. TCRdb independently ran MiXCR on the multiplex PCR reads; one entry per CDR3 protein. The sample comprises hundreds of thousands of distinct CDR3 sequences, around 15% of which are singletons, and 3% to 4% rests with the top ten. Stable Graves' hyperthyroidism denoted no ophthalmopathy progression over 18 months. General study results and limits: Blood samples included most of the expanded thyroid clonotypes exceeding 0.001.

From germline, CDR1 is MDHEN and CDR2 SYDVKM. The CDR3 spans 12 residues. V was shortened by 7 bases and J by 11 bases, with 17 bases between the two germline ends. The chain links TRBV28 to TRBJ1-1; D possibly corresponds to TRBD1 (6 bases). Sequenced material: blood. This sequence originates from a woman aged 25 to 39 with Graves' hyperthyroidism. The CDR3 bases are TGTGCCAGCAATGAGGGGAACAGGGAGGCTTTCTTT. Its translation is CASNEGNREAFF.